This T cell receptor beta chain was retrieved from a study of T cell changes during pregnancy in multiple sclerosis. The CDR3 has 14 amino acids. CDR1 is MDHEN, CDR2 SYDVKM, per germline. J gave up 6 bases and V 9 bases, and 7 bases lay outside the gene matches. Repertoires were generated with immunoSEQ multiplex PCR, while TCRdb's copy carries only in-frame clones and drops some. The table records more than 10,000 clones, more than 70% of them present only once. This specimen was CD8+ T cells from peripheral blood mononuclear cells, taken in the second trimester of pregnancy. The gene calls are TRBV28 and TRBJ2-1, with TRBD2 matching 11 bases. The TCR sequence derives from a female donor in good health, enrolled as a control in a pregnancy study. Here the CDR3 DNA reads TGTGCCAGTAACTTAGCGGGAGGGCTCAATGAGCAGTTCTTC. Protein: CASNLAGGLNEQFF.